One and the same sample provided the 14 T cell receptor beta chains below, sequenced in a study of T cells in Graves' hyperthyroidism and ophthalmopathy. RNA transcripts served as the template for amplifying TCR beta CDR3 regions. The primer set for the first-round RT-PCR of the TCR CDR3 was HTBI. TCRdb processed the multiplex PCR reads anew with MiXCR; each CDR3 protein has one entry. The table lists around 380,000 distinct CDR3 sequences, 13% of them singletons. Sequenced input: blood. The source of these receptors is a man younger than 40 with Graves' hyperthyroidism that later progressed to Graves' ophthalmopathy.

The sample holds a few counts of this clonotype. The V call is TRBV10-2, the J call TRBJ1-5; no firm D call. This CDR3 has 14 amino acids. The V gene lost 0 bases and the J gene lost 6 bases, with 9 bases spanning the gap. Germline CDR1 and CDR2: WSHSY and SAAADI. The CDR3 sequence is CASSESTLAQPQHF. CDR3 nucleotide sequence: TGCGCCAGCAGTGAGTCGACACTGGCTCAGCCCCAGCATTTT.

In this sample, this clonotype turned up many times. In DNA, the CDR3 is TGTGCCAGCAGCCAAAGACATGGGGGTTCACCCCTCCACTTT. It encodes CASSQRHGGSPLHF. The chain links TRBV3-1 to TRBJ1-6; TRBD1 is a possible D gene (5 bases). Trimming took off 2 bases at V and 9 bases at J, with 11 bases between the two ends. Per germline, CDR1 LGHDT and CDR2 YNNKEL (reference sequence). The CDR3 sequence is 14 residues long.

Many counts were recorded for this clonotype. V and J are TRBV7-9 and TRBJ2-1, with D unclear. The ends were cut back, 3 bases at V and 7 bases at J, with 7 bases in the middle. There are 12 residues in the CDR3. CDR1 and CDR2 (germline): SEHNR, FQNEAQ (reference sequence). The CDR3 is CASSFSQNEQFF. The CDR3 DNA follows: TGTGCCAGCAGCTTTTCCCAGAATGAGCAGTTCTTC.

The CDR3 sequence is CAWGNTGNTIYF. CDR3 bases: TGTGCCTGGGGCAACACCGGAAACACCATATATTTT. This rearrangement joins TRBV30 to TRBJ1-3; D remains unclear. Trimming stripped 5 bases from V and 4 bases from J, with 9 bases between. CDR1 and CDR2 from the germline V gene are GTSNPN and SVGIG (reference sequence). This CDR3 region has 12 residues.

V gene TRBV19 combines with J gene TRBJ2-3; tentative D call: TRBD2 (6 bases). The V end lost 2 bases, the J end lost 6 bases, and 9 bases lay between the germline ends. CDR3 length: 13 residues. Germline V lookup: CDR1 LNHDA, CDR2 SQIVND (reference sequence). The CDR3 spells CASSIFGGDTQYF. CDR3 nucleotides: TGTGCCAGTAGTATATTTGGGGGGGATACGCAGTATTTT.

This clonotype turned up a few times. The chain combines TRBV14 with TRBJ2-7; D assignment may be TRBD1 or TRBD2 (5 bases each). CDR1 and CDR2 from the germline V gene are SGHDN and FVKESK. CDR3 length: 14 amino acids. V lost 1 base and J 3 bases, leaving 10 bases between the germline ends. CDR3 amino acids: CASSQGLGVYEQYF. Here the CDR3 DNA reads TGTGCCAGCAGCCAAGGGTTGGGGGTCTACGAGCAGTACTTC.

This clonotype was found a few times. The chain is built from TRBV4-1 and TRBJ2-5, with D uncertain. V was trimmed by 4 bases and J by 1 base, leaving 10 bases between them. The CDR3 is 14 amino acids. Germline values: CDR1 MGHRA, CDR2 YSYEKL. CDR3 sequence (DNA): TGCGCCAGCAGCCCACGGGCCTCCCAAGAGACCCAGTACTTC. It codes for CASSPRASQETQYF.

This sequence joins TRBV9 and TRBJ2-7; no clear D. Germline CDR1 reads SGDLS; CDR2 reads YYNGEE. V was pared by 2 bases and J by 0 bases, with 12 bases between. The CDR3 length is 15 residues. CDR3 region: CASSVDPIPSYEQYF. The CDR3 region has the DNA TGTGCCAGCAGCGTCGACCCGATACCCTCCTACGAGCAGTACTTC.

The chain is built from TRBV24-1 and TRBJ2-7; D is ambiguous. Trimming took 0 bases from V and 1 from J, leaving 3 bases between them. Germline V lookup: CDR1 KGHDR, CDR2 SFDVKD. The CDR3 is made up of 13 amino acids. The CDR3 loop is CATSDLGSYEQYF. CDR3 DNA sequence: TGTGCCACCAGTGATTTGGGGTCCTACGAGCAGTACTTC.

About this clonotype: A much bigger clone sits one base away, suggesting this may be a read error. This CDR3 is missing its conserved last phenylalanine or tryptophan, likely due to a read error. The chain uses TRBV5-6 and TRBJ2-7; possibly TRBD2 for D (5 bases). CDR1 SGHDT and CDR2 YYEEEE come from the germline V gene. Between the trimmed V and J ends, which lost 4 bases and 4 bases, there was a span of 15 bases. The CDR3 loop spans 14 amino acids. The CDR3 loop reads CASSHPPRDYEQYC. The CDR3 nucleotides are TGTGCCAGCAGCCACCCCCCGAGGGATTACGAGCAGTACTGC.

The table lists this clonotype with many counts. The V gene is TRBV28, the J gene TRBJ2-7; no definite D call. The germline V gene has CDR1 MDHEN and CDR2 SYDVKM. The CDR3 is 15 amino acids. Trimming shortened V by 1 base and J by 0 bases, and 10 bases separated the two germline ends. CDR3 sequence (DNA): TGTGCCAGCAGTTTATTGGACCTAAGCTCCTACGAGCAGTACTTC. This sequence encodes CASSLLDLSSYEQYF.

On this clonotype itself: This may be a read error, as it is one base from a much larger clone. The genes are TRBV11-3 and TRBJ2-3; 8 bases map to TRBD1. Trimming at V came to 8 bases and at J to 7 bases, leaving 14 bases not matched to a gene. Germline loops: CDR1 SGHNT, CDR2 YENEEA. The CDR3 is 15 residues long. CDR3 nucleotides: TGTGCCAGCGGTTCCAAAACGGACAGGGTCAATACGCAGTATTTT. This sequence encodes CASGSKTDRVNTQYF.

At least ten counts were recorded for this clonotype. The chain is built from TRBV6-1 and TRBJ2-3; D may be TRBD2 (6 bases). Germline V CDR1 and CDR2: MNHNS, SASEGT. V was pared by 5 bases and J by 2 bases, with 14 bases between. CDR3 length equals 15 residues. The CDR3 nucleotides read TGTGCCAGCAGTTTACGGGGGTACTTCACAGATACGCAGTATTTT. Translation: CASSLRGYFTDTQYF.

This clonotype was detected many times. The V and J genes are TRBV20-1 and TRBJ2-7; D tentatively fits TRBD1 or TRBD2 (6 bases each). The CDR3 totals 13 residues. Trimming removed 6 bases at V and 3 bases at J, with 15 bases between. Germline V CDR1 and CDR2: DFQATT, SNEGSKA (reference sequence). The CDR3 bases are TGCAGTGCCCATGGAGGGGGGATCTACGAGCAGTACTTC. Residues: CSAHGGGIYEQYF.